This record covers a single T cell receptor (beta chain). Its antigen is not identified. PCR was performed a second time for roughly 7 to 12 cycles using a sample-barcoded 5' primer and a J-beta primer mix. TCRdb ran MiXCR on the 5' RACE reads and lists one entry per CDR3 protein. This sample yields approximately 880,000 distinct CDR3 sequences, of which roughly 48% are seen a single time; about an eighth belongs to the top ten. V gave up 4 bases and J gave up 0 bases, with 19 bases separating them. In germline, CDR1 is MGHRA, CDR2 YSYEKL. CDR3 length: 18 amino acids. The sample comes from a study of blood T cells in healthy people across ages. Total RNA, at least 5.5 micrograms per sample, came from PBMCs. Study findings and constraints: Across samples, TCR beta diversity tracked strongly with naive T cell percentage.

Sequencing used blood. This TCR came from a man aged 25-40 years in good health. The chain is built from TRBV4-1 and TRBJ2-1; D perhaps matches TRBD2 (6 bases). The DNA for the CDR3 is TGCGCCAGCAGCCTCATCTCGGGCGGGGCTAGCTCCTACAATGAGCAGTTCTTC. It specifies CASSLISGGASSYNEQFF.